Listed below are T cell receptor beta chains from one sample, sequenced in a study of spatial heterogeneity in lung cancer. TCRdb reprocessed the 5' RACE reads with MiXCR, giving one entry per CDR3 protein. The sample yields roughly 9,900 distinct CDR3 sequences, less than 30% seen once. Sequences were derived from PBMCs, sampled at follow-up. The receptors stem from a female donor with early-stage non-small cell lung cancer. The CDR3 runs from the conserved cysteine through the conserved F or W. Each record gives: V gene, clone size, D gene, J gene, CDR3 protein, CDR3 DNA. D genes are given only for firm matches. Expanded clones are given a class, and other clones once, few, many or no size at all.

V gene: TRBV5-5; clone size: few; D gene: NA; J gene: TRBJ2-2; CDR3 protein: CASSLMTDTGELFF; CDR3 DNA: TGTGCCAGCAGCTTGATGACAGACACCGGGGAGCTGTTTTTT
V gene: TRBV29-1; clone size: NA; D gene: NA; J gene: TRBJ2-7; CDR3 protein: CSASTGRYEQYF; CDR3 DNA: TGCAGCGCCTCGACAGGAAGGTACGAGCAGTACTTC
V gene: TRBV2; clone size: medium-sized; D gene: TRBD2; J gene: TRBJ2-1; CDR3 protein: CASSKLAGGRNEQFF; CDR3 DNA: TGTGCCAGCAGTAAACTAGCGGGGGGGCGGAATGAGCAGTTCTTC
V gene: TRBV29-1; clone size: few; D gene: NA; J gene: TRBJ1-2; CDR3 protein: CSVPEEGLGYTF; CDR3 DNA: TGCAGCGTGCCGGAGGAGGGGCTTGGCTACACCTTC
V gene: TRBV15; clone size: few; D gene: TRBD2; J gene: TRBJ2-5; CDR3 protein: CATSSGSGRLETQYF; CDR3 DNA: TGTGCCACCAGCTCTGGGAGCGGGAGGTTGGAGACCCAGTACTTC
V gene: TRBV11-2; clone size: NA; D gene: TRBD1; J gene: TRBJ2-2; CDR3 protein: CASSRDRGGTGELFF; CDR3 DNA: TGTGCCAGCAGCCGGGACAGGGGAGGCACCGGGGAGCTGTTTTTT
V gene: TRBV20-1; clone size: NA; D gene: NA; J gene: TRBJ2-1; CDR3 protein: CSVPRPGSQNNEQFF; CDR3 DNA: TGCAGTGTCCCTCGGCCGGGATCTCAAAACAATGAGCAGTTCTTC
V gene: TRBV6-2/TRBV6-3; clone size: NA; D gene: TRBD2; J gene: TRBJ2-1; CDR3 protein: CASSPTSGPYNEQFF; CDR3 DNA: TGTGCCAGCAGTCCGACTAGCGGCCCCTACAATGAGCAGTTCTTC
V gene: TRBV12-3/TRBV12-4; clone size: few; D gene: TRBD2; J gene: TRBJ2-5; CDR3 protein: CASIVGAGIQETQYF; CDR3 DNA: TGTGCCAGCATAGTTGGAGCGGGGATCCAAGAGACCCAGTACTTC
V gene: TRBV7-9; clone size: medium-sized; D gene: NA; J gene: TRBJ2-1; CDR3 protein: CASSLVAGSYNEQFF; CDR3 DNA: TGTGCCAGCAGCTTAGTTGCAGGATCCTACAATGAGCAGTTCTTC
V gene: TRBV20-1; clone size: NA; D gene: TRBD2; J gene: TRBJ2-5; CDR3 protein: CSARGTSEGTQYF; CDR3 DNA: TGCAGTGCTAGGGGGACTAGCGAGGGGACCCAGTACTTC
V gene: TRBV20-1; clone size: few; D gene: NA; J gene: TRBJ2-2; CDR3 protein: CSAFPPGKGTGELFF; CDR3 DNA: TGCAGTGCTTTCCCCCCCGGAAAGGGAACCGGGGAGCTGTTTTTT
V gene: TRBV5-1; clone size: few; D gene: TRBD1; J gene: TRBJ2-7; CDR3 protein: CASSRQGFLMSEQYF; CDR3 DNA: TGCGCCAGCAGCAGACAGGGGTTTTTGATGTCGGAGCAGTACTTC
V gene: TRBV20-1; clone size: NA; D gene: NA; J gene: TRBJ1-4; CDR3 protein: CSAVEGWEKLFF; CDR3 DNA: TGCAGTGCCGTGGAAGGGTGGGAAAAACTGTTTTTT
V gene: TRBV28; clone size: once; D gene: TRBD2; J gene: TRBJ2-2; CDR3 protein: CASTSAGEGTGELFF; CDR3 DNA: TGTGCCAGCACCTCCGCGGGAGAGGGCACCGGGGAGCTTTTTTTT
V gene: TRBV29-1; clone size: few; D gene: NA; J gene: TRBJ1-1; CDR3 protein: CSVEKGPNTEAFF; CDR3 DNA: TGCAGCGTTGAGAAGGGGCCGAACACTGAAGCTTTCTTT
V gene: TRBV10-3; clone size: NA; D gene: NA; J gene: TRBJ1-3; CDR3 protein: CAISWGSGNTIYF; CDR3 DNA: TGTGCCATCAGTTGGGGCTCTGGAAACACCATATATTTT
V gene: TRBV3-1; clone size: few; D gene: TRBD2; J gene: TRBJ2-2; CDR3 protein: CASSQDAGLAGGIGGELFF; CDR3 DNA: TGTGCCAGCAGCCAAGACGCGGGACTAGCGGGAGGTATCGGCGGGGAGCTGTTTTTT
V gene: TRBV29-1; clone size: medium-sized; D gene: NA; J gene: TRBJ2-3; CDR3 protein: CSVEAGEGTDTQYF; CDR3 DNA: TGCAGCGTTGAGGCAGGAGAGGGCACAGATACGCAGTATTTT
V gene: TRBV28; clone size: medium-sized; D gene: NA; J gene: TRBJ1-1; CDR3 protein: CASSWRRNTEAFF; CDR3 DNA: TGTGCCAGCAGTTGGCGTCGGAACACTGAAGCTTTCTTT
V gene: TRBV29-1; clone size: medium-sized; D gene: TRBD1; J gene: TRBJ2-1; CDR3 protein: CSVEYRGNEQFF; CDR3 DNA: TGCAGCGTTGAATACAGGGGCAATGAGCAGTTCTTC
V gene: TRBV19; clone size: few; D gene: NA; J gene: TRBJ2-7; CDR3 protein: CASSYRGGNEQYF; CDR3 DNA: TGTGCCAGTAGCTACAGGGGGGGAAACGAGCAGTACTTC
V gene: TRBV7-6; clone size: NA; D gene: NA; J gene: TRBJ2-2; CDR3 protein: CASSRRGGGELFF; CDR3 DNA: TGTGCCAGCAGCCGCAGGGGCGGCGGGGAGCTGTTTTTT
V gene: TRBV7-8; clone size: NA; D gene: TRBD2; J gene: TRBJ2-1; CDR3 protein: CASSRTSGRNLPYNEQFF; CDR3 DNA: TGTGCCAGCAGCCGGACTAGCGGGAGGAACCTACCCTACAATGAGCAGTTCTTC